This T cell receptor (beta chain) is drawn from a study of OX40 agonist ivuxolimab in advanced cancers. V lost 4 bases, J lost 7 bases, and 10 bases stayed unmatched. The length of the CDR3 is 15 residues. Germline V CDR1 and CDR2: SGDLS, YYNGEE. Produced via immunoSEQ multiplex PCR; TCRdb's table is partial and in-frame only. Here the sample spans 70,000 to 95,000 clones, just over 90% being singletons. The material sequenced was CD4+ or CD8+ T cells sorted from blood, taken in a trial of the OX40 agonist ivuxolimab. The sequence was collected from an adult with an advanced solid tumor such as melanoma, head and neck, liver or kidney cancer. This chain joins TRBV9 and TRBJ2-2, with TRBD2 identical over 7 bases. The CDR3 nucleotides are TGTGCCAGCAGCCTGCACCCGACTAGCAGCGGGGAGCTGTTTTTT. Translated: CASSLHPTSSGELFF.